The clone carrying this T cell receptor (beta chain) was observed many times. Antigen specificity is unknown. This record comes from a study of early T cells in non-severe SARS-CoV-2 infection. For the study at large: Sequencing of bulk RNA from unsorted whole blood was done, without chain pairing.

Individual cDNA molecules carried attached unique molecular identifiers. MiXCR, run by TCRdb on the 5' RACE reads, gives a single entry per CDR3 protein. The repertoire has roughly 99,000 distinct CDR3 sequences, more than 9.5% of them found once; the top ten carry under 9%. Study findings and constraints: VDJdb matches were skewed toward anti-spike CD8 T cell responses.

CDR1 SEHNR and CDR2 FQNEAQ come from the germline V gene (reference sequence). There are 15 residues in the CDR3. With V trimmed by 6 bases and J by 3 bases, 9 bases remained unmatched. The source is an adult who was a healthcare worker with PCR-confirmed SARS-CoV-2 infection or an uninfected control (not recorded which). The J gene is TRBJ2-3, the V gene TRBV7-9, with 7 bases fitting TRBD2. The sequenced material came from whole blood. CDR3 sequence (DNA): TGTGCCAGCAGTCGTCCAGCGGGAACGACAGATACGCAGTATTTT. This codes for CASSRPAGTTDTQYF.